This TCR beta chain was found in a study of radiotherapy plus CTLA-4 blockade in lung cancer. On the study more broadly: Among patients, over 15% showed objective responses, and approximately 30% had disease control.

The CDR3 sequence is 16 residues long. Germline V gene sequence: CDR1 SGHAT, CDR2 FQNNGV. J gave up 5 bases and V 3 bases, and 11 bases lay outside the gene matches. This table comes from immunoSEQ multiplex PCR, and its TCRdb copy is limited to in-frame clones, with some not included. The sample records more than 95,000 clones, roughly 74% being singletons. Points from the study as a whole: Early clonal dynamics of blood T cells, together with interferon-beta, were reported as the best response predictor. TCR clones from tumors expanded in blood after radiotherapy plus ipilimumab.

This clone was counted once. Its antigen is not identified. Chemo-refractory metastatic non-small-cell lung cancer patients received focal radiation with ipilimumab CTLA-4 blockade. This sequence joins TRBV11-2 and TRBJ2-3; 7 nucleotides line up with TRBD2. The sequencing used peripheral blood, collected from a patient treated with radiotherapy plus ipilimumab. This TCR was recovered from a human donor with non-small cell lung cancer who had a partial response to radiotherapy plus ipilimumab. Some clones in this sample may be carry-over from other donors' samples. As DNA, the CDR3 is TGTGCCAGCAGCTTTGGCGGGGGAGGGAGTGTAGATACGCAGTATTTT. It specifies CASSFGGGGSVDTQYF.